Described below is a single TCR beta chain sequence and its context. Its antigen is undetermined. This sample is drawn from a study of T-cell memory formation after mild COVID-19. In TCRdb, the 5' RACE reads were re-called with MiXCR into one record per CDR3 protein. The sample contains approximately 450,000 distinct CDR3 sequences, roughly 18% of which appear only once. The CDR3 consists of 17 residues. Germline V gives CDR1 SGHDT, CDR2 YYEEEE. The trim removed 4 bases at V and 8 bases at J, leaving 10 bases unmatched. Study-wide results and caveats: CD4+ bias marked clones expanding day 15 to 37, unlike balanced contracting clones.

This TCR came from an adult woman who had mild COVID-19 (a few samples of this study predate the infection). Cell type and time point are not known. This chain uses TRBV5-6 with TRBJ2-2, with TRBD2 matching 14 bases. The source material was PBMCs or a T cell subset sorted from them (not recorded which). For the CDR3, the DNA is TGTGCCAGCAGCCCGGGACTAGCGGGAGCCTTCTTAGGGGAGCTGTTTTTT. Amino acid sequence: CASSPGLAGAFLGELFF.